A selection of T cell receptor beta chains follows, all from one sample in a study of T-cell reconstitution after alpha-beta-depleted transplantation in children. TCRdb analysed the PCR reads with MiXCR anew, one entry per CDR3 protein. The sample contains roughly 500,000 distinct CDR3 sequences, 18% of which appear only once. Sample: PBMCs from the stem cell graft donor, taken from the stem cell graft. The receptors come from a human donor who donated a stem cell graft to a child with acute lymphoblastic leukemia. The CDR3 runs from the conserved cysteine through the conserved F or W. A D gene is named only where the DNA matches it firmly. Some rows mark clone size as missing; the rest say once, few, many or name a class of expanded clone.

j_call | clone_size | v_call | d_call | cdr3_aa | cdr3_nt
TRBJ1-5 | . | TRBV29-1 | . | CSVAPGDSNQPQHF | TGCAGCGTTGCCCCCGGGGACAGCAATCAGCCCCAGCATTTT
TRBJ2-3 | . | TRBV20-1 | . | CSAGAANTQYF | TGCAGTGCTGGAGCTGCGAATACGCAGTATTTT
TRBJ2-4 | . | TRBV21-1 | . | CASSKERGREGAKNIQYF | TGTGCCAGCAGCAAAGAACGAGGCAGGGAAGGGGCCAAAAACATTCAGTACTTC
TRBJ1-5 | few | TRBV27 | . | CASSSRQLLYSNQPQHF | TGTGCCAGCAGTTCGCGACAGCTCCTATATAGCAATCAGCCCCAGCATTTT
TRBJ1-1 | few | TRBV5-1 | . | CASSLGYGVNTEAFF | TGCGCCAGCAGCTTGGGTTACGGGGTTAACACTGAAGCTTTCTTT
TRBJ2-7 | . | TRBV20-1 | . | CSARDSTRSYEQYF | TGCAGTGCTAGAGATAGCACTAGATCCTACGAGCAGTACTTC
TRBJ2-7 | few | TRBV3-1 | . | CASSQGYRARGDEQYF | TGTGCCAGCAGCCAGGGATACAGGGCCCGAGGGGACGAGCAGTACTTC
TRBJ2-1 | . | TRBV29-1 | TRBD2 | CSVKTTTYRGTSGRSWQFF | TGCAGCGTTAAAACGACTACATATCGTGGGACTAGCGGGAGGAGTTGGCAGTTCTTC
TRBJ1-2 | . | TRBV19 | TRBD1 | CASSIETGRGYGDTF | TGTGCCAGTAGTATAGAGACAGGGAGAGGCTATGGCGACACCTTC
TRBJ2-7 | few | TRBV5-1 | . | CASSLAPPEDSYEQYF | TGCGCCAGCAGCTTGGCCCCCCCTGAGGACAGCTACGAGCAGTACTTC
TRBJ2-7 | . | TRBV6-5 | . | CASSYKDSSSYEQYF | TGTGCCAGCAGTTACAAGGACAGCAGCTCCTACGAGCAGTACTTC
TRBJ1-2 | . | TRBV9 | . | CASSDHRPLGGYTF | TGTGCCAGCAGCGACCACAGGCCCCTGGGAGGCTACACCTTC
TRBJ1-1 | . | TRBV5-4 | TRBD1 | CASSPGGSEAFF | TGTGCCAGCAGCCCAGGGGGTTCTGAAGCTTTCTTT
TRBJ2-7 | . | TRBV9 | . | CASSESGPSYEQYF | TGTGCCAGCAGTGAGAGCGGCCCCTCCTACGAGCAGTACTTC
TRBJ1-2 | . | TRBV7-3 | TRBD1 | CASSRDSLVKGYTF | TGTGCCAGCAGCCGGGACAGCCTAGTAAAGGGCTACACCTTC
TRBJ2-7 | few | TRBV5-1 | . | CASSPRGARNYEQYF | TGCGCCAGCAGCCCCCGGGGGGCTCGAAACTACGAGCAGTACTTC
TRBJ1-1 | few | TRBV27 | . | CASSFHSGGGTEAFF | TGTGCCAGCAGTTTTCATTCCGGGGGAGGCACTGAAGCTTTCTTT
TRBJ2-3 | few | TRBV29-1 | . | CSVTWESTDTQYF | TGCAGCGTTACCTGGGAGAGCACAGATACGCAGTATTTT
TRBJ2-7 | few | TRBV29-1 | TRBD2 | CSVSPGTSNEQYF | TGCAGCGTATCACCCGGGACTAGCAACGAGCAGTACTTC
TRBJ2-7 | . | TRBV27 | . | CASSVGTGSSEQYF | TGTGCCAGCAGCGTGGGCACAGGGTCGTCCGAGCAGTACTTC
TRBJ1-4 | . | TRBV19 | . | CASSIIGQNEKLFF | TGTGCCAGTAGTATTATTGGTCAGAATGAAAAACTGTTTTTT
TRBJ1-5 | many | TRBV20-1 | . | CSAGSGRINQPQHF | TGCAGTGCTGGAAGTGGACGGATCAATCAGCCCCAGCATTTT
TRBJ2-1 | many | TRBV12-3/TRBV12-4 | . | CASSPKNEQFF | TGTGCCAGCAGTCCTAAGAATGAGCAGTTCTTC
TRBJ2-6 | . | TRBV6-1 | TRBD2 | CASSGGGTESGANVLTF | TGTGCCAGCAGTGGGGGGGGGACCGAGTCTGGGGCCAACGTCCTGACTTTC
TRBJ2-6 | few | TRBV12-3/TRBV12-4 | . | CASTAGANVLTF | TGTGCCAGCACAGCTGGGGCCAACGTCCTGACTTTC
TRBJ2-5 | . | TRBV29-1 | TRBD1 | CSVRQGGETQYF | TGCAGCGTGAGACAGGGGGGAGAGACCCAGTACTTC
TRBJ2-3 | many | TRBV5-1 | TRBD1 | CASSGRQGAGDTQYF | TGCGCCAGCAGCGGAAGACAGGGGGCTGGAGATACGCAGTATTTT
TRBJ1-1 | . | TRBV5-1 | TRBD1 | CASSTQGGGTEAFF | TGCGCCAGCAGCACACAGGGGGGAGGCACTGAAGCTTTCTTT
TRBJ2-3 | few | TRBV6-2/TRBV6-3 | TRBD2 | CASSPSYAGVGTDTQYF | TGTGCCAGCAGCCCATCCTACGCGGGAGTGGGCACAGATACGCAGTATTTT
TRBJ2-2 | few | TRBV6-2/TRBV6-3 | TRBD2 | CASRPESWREAGELFF | TGTGCCAGCAGGCCAGAAAGCTGGCGGGAGGCCGGGGAGCTGTTTTTT
TRBJ1-2 | few | TRBV12-3/TRBV12-4 | . | CASSPPRRSWGYTF | TGTGCCAGCAGCCCCCCCCGCAGGTCGTGGGGCTACACCTTC
TRBJ2-5 | . | TRBV11-1 | TRBD2 | CASSLPSSLAGDRETQYF | TGTGCCAGCAGCTTACCCTCCAGTCTAGCGGGAGATAGAGAGACCCAGTACTTC
TRBJ1-2 | many | TRBV28 | . | CASRQQEVYGYTF | TGTGCCAGCAGGCAACAGGAAGTCTATGGCTACACCTTC
TRBJ2-5 | few | TRBV6-1 | . | CASIPKWTQDQETQYF | TGTGCCAGCATCCCCAAATGGACACAGGACCAAGAGACCCAGTACTTC
TRBJ2-7 | once | TRBV24-1 | TRBD2 | CATSETGGEQYF | TGTGCCACCAGTGAAACGGGGGGCGAGCAGTACTTC
TRBJ2-1 | . | TRBV5-1 | . | CASSLVVTGRANEQFF | TGCGCCAGCAGCTTGGTTGTGACGGGCAGGGCCAATGAGCAGTTCTTC
TRBJ2-3 | . | TRBV5-1 | . | CASSFHSGEGGTDTQYF | TGCGCCAGCAGCTTCCATAGCGGAGAGGGGGGCACAGATACGCAGTATTTT
TRBJ1-2 | few | TRBV7-9 | . | CASSLVGSANYGYTF | TGTGCCAGCAGCTTAGTAGGATCAGCTAACTATGGCTACACCTTC
TRBJ2-3 | few | TRBV9 | . | CASSVTGTSTDTQYF | TGTGCCAGCAGCGTTACTGGGACTAGCACAGATACGCAGTATTTT
TRBJ2-7 | few | TRBV4-1 | . | CASSQDLGREQYF | TGCGCCAGCAGCCAAGATCTAGGCCGGGAGCAGTACTTC
TRBJ2-1 | . | TRBV13 | . | CASSRHNNEQFF | TGTGCCAGCAGCAGACACAACAATGAGCAGTTCTTC
TRBJ1-2 | . | TRBV4-1 | . | CASSQAPTGNYGYTF | TGCGCCAGCAGCCAAGCCCCGACAGGAAACTATGGCTACACCTTC
TRBJ2-1 | few | TRBV5-1 | . | CASSSDWSPPYNEQFF | TGCGCCAGCAGCTCCGACTGGAGTCCTCCTTACAATGAGCAGTTCTTC
TRBJ2-1 | few | TRBV25-1 | TRBD2 | CASSEYLAGGYNRSKEQFF | TGTGCCAGCAGTGAATACCTAGCGGGAGGGTACAACCGCTCAAAGGAGCAGTTCTTC
TRBJ2-1 | . | TRBV5-1 | . | CASSGGNGGEQFF | TGCGCCAGCAGTGGGGGTAACGGGGGTGAGCAGTTCTTC
TRBJ1-1 | . | TRBV6-5 | TRBD1 | CASSYRTGEAFF | TGTGCCAGCAGTTACCGGACAGGCGAAGCTTTCTTT
TRBJ1-1 | . | TRBV5-1 | . | CASSLPGGGVLSEAFF | TGCGCCAGCAGCTTGCCCGGGGGCGGGGTACTTTCTGAAGCTTTCTTT
TRBJ2-5 | . | TRBV5-5 | . | CASSPSPSSYQETQYF | TGTGCCAGCAGCCCCTCCCCAAGCTCGTACCAAGAGACCCAGTACTTC
TRBJ2-5 | few | TRBV6-1 | . | CASTTGVKETQYF | TGTGCCAGCACTACGGGAGTTAAGGAGACCCAGTACTTC
TRBJ2-3 | few | TRBV12-3/TRBV12-4 | . | CASSLATPGQGTDTQYF | TGTGCCAGCAGTTTAGCGACTCCCGGCCAGGGAACAGATACGCAGTATTTT
TRBJ2-1 | . | TRBV5-4 | TRBD2 | CASSGTSEIF | TGTGCCAGCAGCGGGACTAGCGAGATCTTC
TRBJ2-7 | many | TRBV5-1 | . | CASSFGALLNEQYF | TGCGCCAGCAGCTTTGGGGCCCTCCTGAACGAGCAGTACTTC
TRBJ2-7 | . | TRBV20-1 | TRBD1 | CSATQGGAVYEQYF | TGCAGTGCTACCCAAGGGGGCGCGGTCTACGAGCAGTACTTC